The 23 T cell receptor beta chains in this list originate from one sample, sequenced in a study of cytomegalovirus exposure and HLA in healthy donors. PCR employed 60 Vbeta and 13 Jbeta primers. Sequencing used immunoSEQ multiplex PCR; TCRdb keeps in-frame clones, though not all of them. The sample carries 100,000 or so clones, around 84% recorded once. The sequencing sample was made of PBMCs. All receptors derive from a human donor in good health.

The chain joins TRBV7-9 to TRBJ2-7; D remains unclear. Germline V CDR1 and CDR2: SEHNR, FQNEAQ (reference sequence). There are 12 residues in the CDR3. Trimming took 5 bases from V and 5 from J, leaving 10 bases between them. The CDR3 is CASSQHPNEQYF. The CDR3 DNA sequence: TGTGCCAGCAGCCAACACCCAAACGAGCAGTACTTC.

The chain couples TRBV7-3 to TRBJ2-3; D may be TRBD2 (5 bases). This CDR3 has 12 amino acids. The V gene's germline CDR1 is SGHTA and CDR2 FQGTGA. V shed 5 bases and J shed 9 bases, with 12 bases lying between them. CDR3 amino acids: CASSPDWETQYF. In DNA form, the CDR3 reads TGTGCCAGCAGCCCCGACTGGGAGACGCAGTATTTT.

This chain connects TRBV19 to TRBJ1-6, with 8 bases lining up with TRBD1. The germline CDR1 and CDR2 sequences are LNHDA and SQIVND (reference sequence). The CDR3 has 14 amino acids. The junction had 4 bases not matched to a gene; V was cut back by 6 bases and J by 6 bases. DNA for the CDR3: TGTGCCAGTAGCATGGGACAGGTTAATTCACCCCTCCACTTT. This translates into CASSMGQVNSPLHF.

CDR3 nucleotides: TGTGCCAGCAGCTTAGCCTCCGTAGAGCAGTACTTC. It codes for CASSLASVEQYF. The V call is TRBV7-2, the J call TRBJ2-7, with D uncertain. From germline, CDR1 is SGHTA and CDR2 FQGNSA. V lost 0 bases and J 7 bases, leaving 7 bases between the germline ends. The CDR3 runs 12 residues.

J is TRBJ2-1 and V is TRBV7-2; 14 bases match TRBD2. Germline V gene data show CDR1 as SGHTA and CDR2 as FQGNSA. This CDR3 contains 16 residues. V was clipped by 5 bases and J by 10 bases; unmatched bases: 10. CDR3 coding DNA: TGTGCCAGCAGCCGGGGGGGGACTAGCGGGAGAGTCGAGCAGTTCTTC. Protein product: CASSRGGTSGRVEQFF. Combining the CDR3 with reference TRBV7-2 and TRBJ2-1 gives the whole variable domain GAGVSQSPSNKVTEKGKDVELRCDPISGHTALYWYRQSLGQGLEFLIYFQGNSAPDKSGLPSDRFSAERTGGSVSTLTIQRTQQEDSAVYLCASSRGGTSGRVEQFFGPGTRLTVL.

This clone was recorded once. V gene TRBV5-1 combines with J gene TRBJ2-7, with 7 bases fitting TRBD1. Trimming cost V 5 bases and J 0 bases; bases outside gene matches: 8. The CDR3 contains 15 residues. Per germline, CDR1 SGHRS and CDR2 YFSETQ. CDR3 amino acids: CASRGDRLSSYEQYF. CDR3 nucleotides: TGCGCCAGCAGGGGGGACAGACTGAGCTCCTACGAGCAGTACTTC.

This chain joins TRBV6-1 and TRBJ2-5, with 7 bases aligning to TRBD2. V lost 5 bases, J lost 7 bases, and 7 bases stayed unmatched. Germline loops: CDR1 MNHNS, CDR2 SASEGT. This CDR3 is 13 amino acids long. CDR3 nucleotides: TGTGCCAGCAGTCCAGCGGGGATGGGGACCCAGTACTTC. It specifies CASSPAGMGTQYF.

The chain couples TRBV27 to TRBJ2-7; 7 nucleotides align to TRBD2. The CDR3 extends over 16 amino acids. Per germline, CDR1 MNHEY and CDR2 SMNVEV (reference sequence). Trimming removed 2 bases from V and 0 bases from J; junction bases left unmatched: 7. The CDR3 sequence is CASSLSLADSSYEQYF. DNA for the CDR3: TGTGCCAGCAGTTTAAGTCTAGCGGATAGCTCCTACGAGCAGTACTTC.

V is TRBV5-5 and J is TRBJ1-2; 7 bases map to TRBD1. The CDR3 is 15 amino acids. The trim removed 4 bases at V and 3 bases at J, leaving 9 bases unmatched. CDR1 and CDR2 from the germline V gene are SGHKS and YYEKEE (reference sequence). The CDR3 region has the DNA TGTGCCAGCAGCAAAGGATCCGGGACAGACTATGGCTACACCTTC. It codes for CASSKGSGTDYGYTF.

The rearrangement joins TRBV6-5 to TRBJ1-4; TRBD1 agrees at 8 bases. After removal of 4 bases from V and 8 bases from J, the junction contained 6 bases not matched to a gene. The CDR3 length is 14 residues. Germline values: CDR1 MNHEY, CDR2 SVGAGI. The chain's CDR3 is CASSSDRGIEKLFF. The CDR3 DNA reads TGTGCCAGCAGTTCTGACAGGGGAATAGAAAAACTGTTTTTT.

This clone appeared a single time. The rearrangement joins TRBV5-4 to TRBJ2-2, with a tentative D call TRBD1 (6 bases). This CDR3 region has 13 residues. Germline V gives CDR1 SGHNT, CDR2 YYREEE (reference sequence). The germline V and J ends were trimmed by 6 bases and 5 bases, with 11 bases remaining between them. CDR3 sequence: CASIRGGTGELFF. The CDR3 region has the DNA TGTGCCAGCATCAGGGGCGGGACCGGGGAGCTGTTTTTT.

The chain is built from TRBV9 and TRBJ1-5, with D possibly matching TRBD1 (5 bases). V lost 4 bases to trimming and J lost 7 bases, with 12 bases between them. Germline values: CDR1 SGDLS, CDR2 YYNGEE. This CDR3 is built from 13 residues. DNA of the CDR3: TGTGCCAGCAGCCCCGGGACTACCCAGCCCCAGCATTTT. Encoded protein: CASSPGTTQPQHF.

V gene TRBV12-5 combines with J gene TRBJ2-1; TRBD2 matches 10 bases. This CDR3 region has 16 residues. V shed 5 bases, J shed 6 bases, and the junction held 10 bases outside the gene matches. The germline V gene has CDR1 LGHNT and CDR2 FRNRAP. The CDR3 nucleotides read TGTGCTAGTGGTAGTCCGACTAGCGGGTGGAGCAATGAGCAGTTCTTC. It encodes CASGSPTSGWSNEQFF.

This chain uses TRBV7-3 with TRBJ2-7, with 9 bases matching TRBD2. In germline, CDR1 is SGHTA, CDR2 FQGTGA. Unmatched junction bases numbered 5, after V lost 0 bases and J lost 5 bases. The CDR3 spans 15 residues. CDR3 coding DNA: TGTGCCAGCAGCTTAACACCGCTAGCGGGAAACGAGCAGTACTTC. This sequence encodes CASSLTPLAGNEQYF.

The chain recombines TRBV4-2 with TRBJ2-7, with 9 positions matching TRBD2. V trimming: 1 base; J trimming: 6 bases; junction bases outside the gene matches: 13. The CDR3 loop spans 17 amino acids. From germline, CDR1 is LGHNA and CDR2 YNFKEQ. The CDR3 nucleotides read TGTGCCAGCAGCCAAGGATCGCCTAGCGGGATTTCGGGCGAGCAGTACTTC. Residues: CASSQGSPSGISGEQYF.

The chain joins TRBV6-1 to TRBJ2-7; D unclear. The CDR3 spans 15 residues. From germline, CDR1 is MNHNS and CDR2 SASEGT. The V and J ends lost 4 bases and 0 bases respectively, with 13 bases between them. The CDR3 loop reads CASSGETLSSYEQYF. Here the CDR3 DNA reads TGTGCCAGCAGTGGTGAGACACTTAGCTCCTACGAGCAGTACTTC.

The chain carries TRBV5-1 and TRBJ1-4; D may be TRBD1 (5 bases). The CDR3 runs to 16 residues. Trimming cost V 1 base and J 2 bases, with 12 bases left between them. In germline, CDR1 is SGHRS, CDR2 YFSETQ. The CDR3, as DNA: TGCGCCAGCAGCTTGTCTGGGGCGGTGACTAATGAAAAACTGTTTTTT. The encoded protein is CASSLSGAVTNEKLFF.

The chain links TRBV30 to TRBJ1-6; D is possibly TRBD1 (5 bases). The CDR3 loop spans 10 amino acids. The ends were cut back, 1 base at V and 14 bases at J, with 6 bases in the middle. Germline V CDR1 and CDR2: GTSNPN, SVGIG (reference sequence). In DNA, the CDR3 is TGTGCCTGGAGTGCAGGGACCCTCCACTTT. It codes for CAWSAGTLHF.

The chain is built from TRBV5-4 and TRBJ2-2; TRBD2 aligns across 12 bases. J was trimmed by 5 bases and V by 3 bases; bases with no gene match: 2. The CDR3 covers 15 residues. Germline V gene lookup returns CDR1 SGHNT and CDR2 YYREEE (reference sequence). The CDR3 coding sequence is TGTGCCAGCAGCTGGACTAGCGGGGCAACCGGGGAGCTGTTTTTT. It translates to CASSWTSGATGELFF.

The genes are TRBV5-1 and TRBJ2-7; a weak D match, TRBD2 (5 bases). Per germline, CDR1 SGHRS and CDR2 YFSETQ. The CDR3 length is 13 residues. V was shortened by 1 base and J by 3 bases, with 8 bases between the two germline ends. The CDR3 nucleotides are TGCGCCAGCAGCTTGAGAGGGCACTACGAGCAGTACTTC. Its protein is CASSLRGHYEQYF.

This clone has a handful of counts. V and J are TRBV25-1 and TRBJ1-3; D is perhaps TRBD1 (5 bases). This CDR3 region has 15 residues. V was clipped by 3 bases and J by 2 bases, with 11 bases between them. Germline CDR1 and CDR2: MGHDK and SYGVNS. DNA for the CDR3: TGTGCCAGCAGTGACCCCTCCAGGGCTGGAAACACCATATATTTT. Residues: CASSDPSRAGNTIYF. The full variable domain, in which reference TRBV25-1 and TRBJ1-3 provide the parts outside the CDR3, is EADIYQTPRYLVIGTGKKITLECSQTMGHDKMYWYQQDPGMELHLIHYSYGVNSTEKGDLSSESTVSRIRTEHFPLTLESARPSHTSQYLCASSDPSRAGNTIYFGEGSWLTVV.

The CDR3 sequence: CASSLSVPGQGGHEQYF. As DNA, the CDR3 is TGTGCCAGCAGTTTATCCGTGCCGGGACAAGGCGGACACGAGCAGTACTTC. The V gene is TRBV27, the J gene TRBJ2-7; tentatively, D is TRBD1 (6 bases). This CDR3 contains 17 residues. Germline V gene lookup returns CDR1 MNHEY and CDR2 SMNVEV (reference sequence). V was shortened by 0 bases and J by 5 bases, with 20 bases between the two germline ends.

The chain links TRBV7-8 to TRBJ2-7; 7 nucleotides match TRBD2. The CDR3 runs 16 residues. The V and J ends lost 6 bases and 5 bases, in that order; junction bases with no gene match: 16. Germline V gene sequence: CDR1 SGHVS, CDR2 FQNEAQ. In DNA, the CDR3 is TGTGCCAGCAGATATATAGGGACTACCTCCGGCGACGAGCAGTACTTC. Protein product: CASRYIGTTSGDEQYF.